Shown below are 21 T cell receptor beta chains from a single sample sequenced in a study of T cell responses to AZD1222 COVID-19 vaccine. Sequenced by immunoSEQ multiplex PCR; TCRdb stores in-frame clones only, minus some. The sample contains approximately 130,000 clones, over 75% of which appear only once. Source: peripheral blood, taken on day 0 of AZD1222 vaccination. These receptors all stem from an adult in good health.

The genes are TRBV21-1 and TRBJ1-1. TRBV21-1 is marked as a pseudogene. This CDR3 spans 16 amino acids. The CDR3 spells CASSNKHLATYTEAFF. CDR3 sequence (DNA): TGTGCCAGCAGCAACAAACACCTAGCCACTTACACTGAAGCTTTCTTT.

CDR3 nucleotides: TGCAGTGCGACCAGAGAAGAGACCCAGTACTTC. Protein: CSATREETQYF. The rearrangement uses TRBV20-1 and TRBJ2-5; the D is unclear. Germline lookup yields CDR1 DFQATT and CDR2 SNEGSKA (reference sequence). Deletions cut 6 bases from V and 3 bases from J, with 8 bases between. The CDR3 runs to 11 residues.

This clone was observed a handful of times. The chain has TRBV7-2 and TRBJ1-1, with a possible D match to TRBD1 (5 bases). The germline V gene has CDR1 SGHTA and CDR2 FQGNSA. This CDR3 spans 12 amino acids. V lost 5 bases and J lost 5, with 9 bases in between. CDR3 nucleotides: TGTGCCAGCAGCCGAGACAGAACTGAAGCTTTCTTT. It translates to CASSRDRTEAFF.

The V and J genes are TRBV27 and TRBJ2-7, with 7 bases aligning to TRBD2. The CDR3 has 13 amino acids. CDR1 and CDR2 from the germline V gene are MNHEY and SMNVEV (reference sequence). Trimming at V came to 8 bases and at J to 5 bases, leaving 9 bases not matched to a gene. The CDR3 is CASGRASWHEQYF. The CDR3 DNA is TGTGCCAGCGGGAGGGCCTCGTGGCACGAGCAGTACTTC.

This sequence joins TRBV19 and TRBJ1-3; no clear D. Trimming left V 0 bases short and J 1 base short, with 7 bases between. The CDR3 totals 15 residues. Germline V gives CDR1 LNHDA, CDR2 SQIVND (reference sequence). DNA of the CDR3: TGTGCCAGTAGTATAGATCCGGTTTCTGGAAACACCATATATTTT. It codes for CASSIDPVSGNTIYF.

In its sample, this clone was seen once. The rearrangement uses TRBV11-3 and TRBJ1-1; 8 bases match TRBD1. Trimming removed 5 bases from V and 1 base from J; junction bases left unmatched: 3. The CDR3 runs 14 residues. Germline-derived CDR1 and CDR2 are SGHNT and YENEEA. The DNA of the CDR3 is TGTGCCAGCAGCCGACAGGGGTCGAACACTGAAGCTTTCTTT. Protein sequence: CASSRQGSNTEAFF. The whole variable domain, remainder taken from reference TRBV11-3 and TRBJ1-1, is EAGVVQSPRYKIIEKKQPVAFWCNPISGHNTLYWYLQNLGQGPELLIRYENEEAVDDSQLPKDRFSAERLKGVDSTLKIQPAELGDSAVYLCASSRQGSNTEAFFGQGTRLTVV.

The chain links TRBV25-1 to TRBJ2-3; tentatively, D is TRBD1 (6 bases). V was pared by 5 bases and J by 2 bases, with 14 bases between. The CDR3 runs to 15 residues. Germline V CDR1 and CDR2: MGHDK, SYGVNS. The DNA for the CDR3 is TGTGCCAGCAGTCTAGCCCTGGGACACACAGATACGCAGTATTTT. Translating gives CASSLALGHTDTQYF.

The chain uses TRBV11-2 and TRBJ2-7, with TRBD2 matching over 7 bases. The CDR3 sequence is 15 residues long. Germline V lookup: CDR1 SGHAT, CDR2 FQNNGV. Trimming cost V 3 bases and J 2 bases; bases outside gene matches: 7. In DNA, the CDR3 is TGTGCCAGCAGCTTCTACGCGGGAGCGACCTACGAGCAGTACTTC. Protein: CASSFYAGATYEQYF.

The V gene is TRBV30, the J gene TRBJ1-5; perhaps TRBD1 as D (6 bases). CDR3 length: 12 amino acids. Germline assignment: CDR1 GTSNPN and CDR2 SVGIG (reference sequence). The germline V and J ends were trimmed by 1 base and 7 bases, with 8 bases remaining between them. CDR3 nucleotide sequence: TGTGCCTGGAGTGAACAGGGACAGCCCCAGCATTTT. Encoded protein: CAWSEQGQPQHF. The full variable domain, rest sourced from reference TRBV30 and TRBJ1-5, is SQTIHQWPATLVQPVGSPLSLECTVEGTSNPNLYWYRQAAGRGLQLLFYSVGIGQISSEVPQNLSASRPQDRQFILSSKKLLLSDSGFYLCAWSEQGQPQHFGDGTRLSIL.

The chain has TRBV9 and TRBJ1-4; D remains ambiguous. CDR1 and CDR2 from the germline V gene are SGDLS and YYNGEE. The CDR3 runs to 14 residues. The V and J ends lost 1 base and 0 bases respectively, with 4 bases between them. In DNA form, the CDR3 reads TGTGCCAGCAGCGTACATGCAACTAATGAAAAACTGTTTTTT. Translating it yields CASSVHATNEKLFF.

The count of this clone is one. The CDR3 nucleotides are TGTGCCACCAGTGATCCTCCGGGACTTGAAGCTTTCTTT. Translation: CATSDPPGLEAFF. The rearrangement uses TRBV24-1 and TRBJ1-1; possible D gene TRBD1, 5 bases. Trimming stripped 3 bases from V and 7 bases from J, with 11 bases between. Germline lookup yields CDR1 KGHDR and CDR2 SFDVKD. This CDR3 is 13 amino acids long.

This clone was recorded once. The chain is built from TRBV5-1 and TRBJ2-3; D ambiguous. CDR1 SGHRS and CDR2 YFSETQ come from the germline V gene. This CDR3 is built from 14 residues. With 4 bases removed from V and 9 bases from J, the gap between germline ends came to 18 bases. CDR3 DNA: TGCGCCAGCAGCCCGGGCGCTGATGTGGAGACGCAGTATTTT. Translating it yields CASSPGADVETQYF.

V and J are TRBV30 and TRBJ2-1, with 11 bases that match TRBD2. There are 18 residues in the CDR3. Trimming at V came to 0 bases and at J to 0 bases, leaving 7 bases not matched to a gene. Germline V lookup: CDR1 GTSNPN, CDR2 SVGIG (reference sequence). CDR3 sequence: CAWSVLAGDSYSYNEQFF. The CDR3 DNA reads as TGTGCCTGGAGTGTACTAGCGGGGGACTCTTACTCCTACAATGAGCAGTTCTTC.

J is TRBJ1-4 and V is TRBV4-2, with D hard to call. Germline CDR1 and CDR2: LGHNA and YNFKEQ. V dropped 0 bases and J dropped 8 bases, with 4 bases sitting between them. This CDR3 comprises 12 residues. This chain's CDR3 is CASSQDREKLFF. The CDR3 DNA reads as TGTGCCAGCAGCCAAGACAGGGAAAAACTGTTTTTT.

The chain's CDR3 is CASSSPGGKAGYTF. Written as DNA, the CDR3 is TGCGCCAGCAGTTCTCCAGGGGGTAAGGCTGGCTACACCTTC. V gene TRBV5-1 combines with J gene TRBJ1-2; 7 bases fit TRBD1. Trimming took 5 bases from V and 7 from J; bases not matched to a gene: 11. Germline V CDR1 and CDR2: SGHRS, YFSETQ. The CDR3 is made up of 14 amino acids.

The CDR3 DNA follows: TGTGCCAGCAGCCAGGGTGGCTATGGCTACACCTTC. This translates into CASSQGGYGYTF. The chain carries TRBV14 and TRBJ1-2; D is unresolved. V lost 3 bases, J lost 4 bases, and 6 bases lay in between. The germline CDR1 and CDR2 sequences are SGHDN and FVKESK. CDR3 length: 12 residues.

The CDR3 reads CASTPGQGFSYEQYF. Written as DNA, the CDR3 is TGTGCCAGCACCCCGGGACAGGGATTCTCCTACGAGCAGTACTTC. The chain joins TRBV13 to TRBJ2-7; 9 positions match TRBD1. The CDR3 length is 15 residues. CDR1 is PRHDT and CDR2 is FYEKMQ in the germline V gene (reference sequence). With 7 bases clipped from V and 0 bases from J, the junction kept 7 bases outside the gene matches.

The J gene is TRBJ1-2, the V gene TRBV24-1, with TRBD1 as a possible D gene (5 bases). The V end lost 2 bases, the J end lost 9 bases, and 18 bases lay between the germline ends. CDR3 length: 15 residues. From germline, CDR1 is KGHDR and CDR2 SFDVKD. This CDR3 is CATSDSPRGMESYTF. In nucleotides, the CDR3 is TGTGCCACCAGTGATTCGCCGCGGGGGATGGAGAGCTACACCTTC.

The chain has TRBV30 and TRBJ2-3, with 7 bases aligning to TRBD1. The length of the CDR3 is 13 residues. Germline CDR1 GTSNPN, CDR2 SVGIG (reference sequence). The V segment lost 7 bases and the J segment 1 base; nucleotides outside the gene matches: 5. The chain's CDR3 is CASGQMGTDTQYF. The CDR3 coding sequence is TGTGCCTCGGGACAGATGGGCACAGATACGCAGTATTTT.

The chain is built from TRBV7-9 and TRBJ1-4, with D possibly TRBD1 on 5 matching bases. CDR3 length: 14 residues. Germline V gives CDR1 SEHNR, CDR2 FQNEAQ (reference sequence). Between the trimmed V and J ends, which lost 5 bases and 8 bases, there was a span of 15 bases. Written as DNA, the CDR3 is TGTGCCAGCAGCCTGGGACGGGGAAAGGAAAAACTGTTTTTT. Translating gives CASSLGRGKEKLFF.

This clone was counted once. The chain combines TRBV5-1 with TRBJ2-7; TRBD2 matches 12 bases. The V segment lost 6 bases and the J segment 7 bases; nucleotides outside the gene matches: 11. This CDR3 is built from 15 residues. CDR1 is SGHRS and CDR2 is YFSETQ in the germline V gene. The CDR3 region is CASKYLAGGAGEQYF. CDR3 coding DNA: TGCGCCAGCAAGTATCTAGCGGGAGGGGCGGGGGAGCAGTACTTC.